This T cell receptor beta chain is from a study of blood T cells in healthy people across ages. Overall study findings and caveats: Donor CMV infection status was unknown, possibly confounding age-related changes in expanded clonotypes.

This clonotype came up a few times. No antigen is known for it. The CDR3 has 17 amino acids. Trimming cost V 0 bases and J 0 bases, with 14 bases left between them. Germline V CDR1 and CDR2: LNHNV, YYDKDF (reference sequence). Together with a sample-barcoded 5' primer, a J-beta primer mix was included in a second PCR lasting about 7 to 11 cycles. TCRdb re-derived calls from the 5' RACE reads in MiXCR, one entry per CDR3 protein. The table shows fewer than 650,000 distinct CDR3 sequences, with roughly a quarter occurring only once. A further study also used this sample, focusing on T cells of mothers and their children.

The sample was blood. The receptor's source is a boy younger than 10 in good health. The rearrangement uses TRBV15 and TRBJ1-1, with D maybe TRBD1 (6 bases). The CDR3 coding sequence is TGTGCCACCAGCAGAGATTTGATCAGGGACATGAACACTGAAGCTTTCTTT. Its protein product is CATSRDLIRDMNTEAFF.